The T cell receptor (beta chain) under discussion was sequenced for a study of blood T cell repertoires in COVID-19. Study background: Sources were T cells, B-cell-depleted T cells, or PBMCs; the material itself was cDNA or gDNA.

This clone was recorded only once. The CDR3 length is 17 residues. Germline CDR1 and CDR2: MNHNS and SASEGT. V dropped 4 bases and J dropped 5; count of bases not matched to a gene: 10. Followed over time, Seattle patients had been enrolled while infection was active. Profiling relied on immunoSEQ multiplex PCR, and the TCRdb table lists in-frame clones only, not all of them. This sample carries 250,000 to 300,000 clones, roughly nine tenths of them seen once, and the ten largest clones take about 12%. The specimen sequenced was peripheral blood. The rearrangement joins TRBV6-1 to TRBJ2-1; 11 bases line up with TRBD2. This TCR was recovered from a woman aged 25 to 39 with COVID-19, enrolled during active disease. The CDR3 DNA is TGTGCCAGCAGTGTACTAGCGGGGGCCGAAGATAACAATGAGCAGTTCTTC. Residues: CASSVLAGAEDNNEQFF.